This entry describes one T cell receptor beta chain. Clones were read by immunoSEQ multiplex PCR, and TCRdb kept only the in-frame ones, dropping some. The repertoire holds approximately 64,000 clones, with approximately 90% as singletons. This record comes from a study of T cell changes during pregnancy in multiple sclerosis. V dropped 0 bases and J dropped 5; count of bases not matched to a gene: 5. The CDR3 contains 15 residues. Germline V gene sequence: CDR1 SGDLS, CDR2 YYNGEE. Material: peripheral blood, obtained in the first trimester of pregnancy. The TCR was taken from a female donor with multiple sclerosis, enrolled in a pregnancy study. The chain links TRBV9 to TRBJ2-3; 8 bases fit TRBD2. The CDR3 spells CASSVGAGVGDTQYF. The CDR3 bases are TGTGCCAGCAGCGTAGGAGCGGGAGTTGGAGATACGCAGTATTTT.